This passage covers 25 T cell receptor beta chains from one sample sequenced in a study of human T cells and chemical hapten exposure. Extraction yielded total RNA from whole blood (unfractionated). Individual cDNA molecules received unique molecular identifiers in the library. TCRdb re-derived calls from the reads in MiXCR, one entry per CDR3 protein. The sample has 120,000 or so distinct CDR3 sequences, about 7.7% seen once; the top ten hold about 1.4%. Material for sequencing was whole blood. The receptor source for this set is a human donor in good health. Some clones in this sample may be carry-over from other donors' samples.

This clonotype came up many times. This rearrangement joins TRBV29-1 to TRBJ1-1; D call uncertain. Trimming took off 7 bases at V and 0 bases at J, with 15 bases between the two ends. Germline CDR1 is SQVTM and CDR2 is ANQGSEA. There are 14 residues in the CDR3. CDR3: CSASYRLVNTEAFF. CDR3 DNA sequence: TGCAGCGCCTCTTACCGACTTGTGAACACTGAAGCTTTCTTT. The full variable domain, with the rest looked up from reference TRBV29-1 and TRBJ1-1, is SAVISQKPSRDICQRGTSLTIQCQVDSQVTMMFWYRQQPGQSLTLIATANQGSEATYESGFVIDKFPISRPNLTFSTLTVSNMSPEDSSIYLCSASYRLVNTEAFFGQGTRLTVV.

This rearrangement joins TRBV6-6 to TRBJ2-7; 7 bases are shared with TRBD2. Unmatched junction bases numbered 3, after V lost 0 bases and J lost 4 bases. Germline CDR1 reads MNHNY; CDR2 reads SVGAGI (reference sequence). This CDR3 has 14 residues. The CDR3 sequence: CASSYSRESYEQYF. CDR3 nucleotides: TGTGCCAGCAGTTACTCGCGGGAGAGTTACGAGCAGTACTTC.

This clonotype was counted ten times or more. The CDR3: CASSYVSSSYEQYF. The DNA for the CDR3 is TGTGCCAGCAGTTACGTCAGTAGCTCCTACGAGCAGTACTTC. The J gene is TRBJ2-7, the V gene TRBV6-2 or TRBV6-3; D not resolved. The CDR3 loop spans 14 amino acids. The germline V and J ends were trimmed by 2 bases and 0 bases, with 8 bases remaining between them. Per germline, CDR1 MNHEY and CDR2 SVGEGT.

This clonotype was detected a few times. The rearrangement links TRBV12-3 or TRBV12-4 to TRBJ1-5; D is possibly TRBD1 (5 bases). The CDR3 totals 15 residues. Between the trimmed V and J ends, which lost 6 bases and 4 bases, there was a span of 16 bases. DNA of the CDR3: TGTGCCAGCAGCTGGGGCGGGCTCGGAAATCAGCCCCAGCATTTT. Translation gives CASSWGGLGNQPQHF.

This clonotype showed up many times. The chain carries TRBV6-5 and TRBJ2-1; a weak D match, TRBD2 (7 bases). CDR3 length: 17 residues. V was clipped by 6 bases and J by 9 bases, with 27 bases between them. Germline CDR1 MNHEY, CDR2 SVGAGI. The DNA for the CDR3 is TGTGCCAGCAGCCTCACGGCAGGGAGGGGGATCTTGGGTGAGCAGTTCTTC. It is translated as CASSLTAGRGILGEQFF.

V is TRBV9 and J is TRBJ2-7; D is undetermined. This CDR3 has 13 residues. Germline loops: CDR1 SGDLS, CDR2 YYNGEE. Between the trimmed V and J ends, which lost 0 bases and 6 bases, there was a span of 10 bases. In DNA form, the CDR3 reads TGTGCCAGCAGCGTAGATGGCAGATCCGAGCAGTACTTC. Translating it yields CASSVDGRSEQYF.

This clonotype was seen repeatedly, ten times or more. The chain is built from TRBV5-1 and TRBJ2-2; D is possibly TRBD2 (6 bases). The ends were cut back, 4 bases at V and 5 bases at J, with 9 bases in the middle. Germline CDR1 SGHRS, CDR2 YFSETQ. This CDR3 region has 13 residues. The CDR3 protein is CASSPAGTGELFF. In nucleotides, the CDR3 is TGCGCCAGCAGCCCCGCGGGAACCGGGGAGCTGTTTTTT.

The sample holds many counts of this clonotype. This chain joins TRBV7-9 and TRBJ1-2; 7 bases align to TRBD1. Germline V gene sequence: CDR1 SEHNR, CDR2 FQNEAQ (reference sequence). V lost 5 bases and J lost 0; bases outside the gene matches: 3. This CDR3 contains 14 residues. This CDR3 is CASSRGQANYGYTF. The CDR3, as DNA: TGTGCCAGCAGCCGTGGACAGGCTAACTATGGCTACACCTTC. The complete variable domain, with remaining parts taken from reference TRBV7-9 and TRBJ1-2, reads DTGVSQNPRHKITKRGQNVTFRCDPISEHNRLYWYRQTLGQGPEFLTYFQNEAQLEKSRLLSDRFSAERPKGSFSTLEIQRTEQGDSAMYLCASSRGQANYGYTFGSGTRLTVV.

This clonotype was counted ten times or more. The chain's CDR3 is CASSLAHTLGLNSRGYNEQFF. DNA for the CDR3: TGTGCCAGCAGCTTAGCACATACTTTGGGACTAAATTCACGCGGCTACAATGAGCAGTTCTTC. The chain recombines TRBV7-2 with TRBJ2-1, with 7 bases fitting TRBD2. The V segment lost 0 bases and the J segment 3 bases; nucleotides outside the gene matches: 20. This CDR3 has 21 amino acids. Per the germline V gene, CDR1 is SGHTA and CDR2 is FQGNSA.

This clonotype has only a few counts. The chain employs TRBV3-1 and TRBJ2-7, with a tentative D call TRBD1 (6 bases). The CDR3 extends over 16 amino acids. Germline CDR1 and CDR2: LGHDT and YNNKEL (reference sequence). The V gene lost 0 bases and the J gene lost 3 bases, with 15 bases spanning the gap. This chain's CDR3 is CASSQDQAGVGYEQYF. CDR3 bases: TGTGCCAGCAGCCAAGATCAGGCAGGGGTGGGCTACGAGCAGTACTTC.

This clonotype was seen a handful of times. This rearrangement joins TRBV9 to TRBJ2-7; no clear D gene. V shed 4 bases and J shed 2 bases, with 10 bases lying between them. CDR1 and CDR2 from the germline V gene are SGDLS and YYNGEE. The CDR3 runs 13 residues. The CDR3 coding sequence is TGTGCCAGCAGCCCTGCAGGACCCTACGAGCAGTACTTC. Translated, it gives CASSPAGPYEQYF.

Ten or more counts support this clonotype. The rearrangement joins TRBV12-3 or TRBV12-4 to TRBJ2-6; tentative D call: TRBD2 (6 bases). V was trimmed by 5 bases and J by 2 bases, leaving 16 bases between them. This CDR3 has 17 residues. The CDR3 bases are TGTGCCAGCAGTGCCCCCGGGGGAGTTACTGGGGCCAACGTCCTGACTTTC. It translates to CASSAPGGVTGANVLTF.

This clonotype was observed at least ten times. V is TRBV5-1 and J is TRBJ1-3; no reliable D call. Germline V gene data show CDR1 as SGHRS and CDR2 as YFSETQ. The CDR3 runs 15 residues. V was cut by 4 bases and J by 2 bases, with 13 bases left in between. The CDR3 loop reads CASSEGSTAGNTIYF. The CDR3 region has the DNA TGCGCCAGCAGCGAAGGGTCTACCGCTGGAAACACCATATATTTT.

The chain combines TRBV4-1 with TRBJ1-5; tentative D call: TRBD1 (5 bases). Germline CDR1 is MGHRA and CDR2 is YSYEKL. The V end lost 0 bases, the J end lost 7 bases, and 22 bases lay between the germline ends. The CDR3 sequence is 18 residues long. The CDR3 loop is CASSQDSRGPGAKQPQHF. For the CDR3, the DNA is TGCGCCAGCAGCCAAGATTCAAGAGGACCCGGGGCGAAGCAGCCCCAGCATTTT.

This clonotype was seen at least ten times. CDR3 loop: CASSEFPQGGSYEQYF. CDR3 in DNA: TGTGCCAGCAGTGAGTTCCCTCAGGGGGGTAGCTACGAGCAGTACTTC. The rearrangement uses TRBV2 and TRBJ2-7, with D possibly TRBD1 on 7 matching bases. V shed 3 bases and J shed 3 bases, with 18 bases lying between them. Germline assignment: CDR1 SNHLY and CDR2 FYNNEI. The CDR3 covers 16 residues. Full variable domain (rest looked up from reference TRBV2 and TRBJ2-7): EPEVTQTPSHQVTQMGQEVILRCVPISNHLYFYWYRQILGQKVEFLVSFYNNEISEKSEIFDDQFSVERPDGSNFTLKIRSTKLEDSAMYFCASSEFPQGGSYEQYFGPGTRLTVT.

This clonotype was counted a few times. The gene calls are TRBV7-9 and TRBJ1-5; the match to TRBD1 covers 9 bases. The CDR3 covers 16 residues. CDR1 is SEHNR, CDR2 FQNEAQ, per germline (reference sequence). J was trimmed by 4 bases and V by 5 bases; bases with no gene match: 9. The DNA of the CDR3 is TGTGCCAGCAGCCCAATCACAGGGGGCAGGAATCAGCCCCAGCATTTT. Translation: CASSPITGGRNQPQHF.

In this sample, this clonotype turned up a few times. The J gene is TRBJ1-1, the V gene TRBV7-8, with D possibly matching TRBD1 (6 bases). The CDR3 runs to 14 residues. The germline gives CDR1 SGHVS, CDR2 FQNEAQ. V gave up 7 bases and J gave up 1 base, with 13 bases separating them. CDR3: CASTPDRQNTEAFF. The CDR3 region has the DNA TGTGCCAGCACCCCGGACAGACAGAACACTGAAGCTTTCTTT.

The chain combines TRBV5-1 with TRBJ2-7, with D perhaps TRBD2 (6 bases). This CDR3 contains 15 residues. Trimming removed 3 bases from V and 0 bases from J, with 13 bases in between. The germline V gene encodes CDR1 SGHRS and CDR2 YFSETQ. For the CDR3, the DNA is TGCGCCAGCAGCTCTGGCCGGGGGAACTCCTACGAGCAGTACTTC. The encoded protein is CASSSGRGNSYEQYF.

This clonotype occurred many times. The J gene is TRBJ1-2, the V gene TRBV6-5; D ambiguous. CDR1 and CDR2 (germline): MNHEY, SVGAGI. V lost 0 bases and J lost 7, with 18 bases in between. The CDR3 is 16 amino acids. This CDR3 is CASSYSGLRGASGYTF. The CDR3 region has the DNA TGTGCCAGCAGTTACTCAGGGTTGCGAGGTGCCTCTGGCTACACCTTC.

The chain has TRBV20-1 and TRBJ2-1, with D uncertain. V lost 1 base, J lost 7 bases, and 26 bases lay in between. CDR3 length: 18 amino acids. Per germline, CDR1 DFQATT and CDR2 SNEGSKA (reference sequence). DNA for the CDR3: TGCAGTGCTAGAGGGCAAAGGGTTTTGTGGGAAGTAGAAAATGAGCAGTTCTTC. Protein sequence: CSARGQRVLWEVENEQFF.

The genes are TRBV5-1 and TRBJ2-1, with 8 positions matching TRBD2. The CDR3 is 15 amino acids. The germline CDR1 and CDR2 sequences are SGHRS and YFSETQ. The V and J ends lost 4 bases and 2 bases, in that order; junction bases with no gene match: 5. The CDR3 DNA reads as TGCGCCAGCAGCATAAGACTAGCGCCCTACAATGAGCAGTTCTTC. Amino acid sequence: CASSIRLAPYNEQFF.

The rearrangement links TRBV5-1 to TRBJ2-7, with TRBD2 as a possible D gene (6 bases). CDR3 size: 11 residues. The ends were cut back, 6 bases at V and 5 bases at J, with 9 bases in the middle. Germline lookup yields CDR1 SGHRS and CDR2 YFSETQ. CDR3 in DNA: TGCGCCAGCAAGGAGGGCAACGAGCAGTACTTC. It is translated as CASKEGNEQYF.

The chain uses TRBV19 and TRBJ1-3, with TRBD1 matching 9 bases. Trimming cost V 5 bases and J 0 bases; bases outside gene matches: 20. Germline CDR1 is LNHDA and CDR2 is SQIVND (reference sequence). There are 21 residues in the CDR3. CDR3 DNA: TGTGCCAGTAGTCGATATCCCCGGGACAGGGCGACGACCGTCTCTGGAAACACCATATATTTT. Encoded protein: CASSRYPRDRATTVSGNTIYF.

This clonotype was seen a few times. This chain connects TRBV6-6 to TRBJ1-5, with D unclear. The CDR3 length is 15 residues. In germline, CDR1 is MNHNY, CDR2 SVGAGI (reference sequence). V lost 0 bases and J 5 bases, leaving 11 bases between the germline ends. In nucleotides, the CDR3 is TGTGCCAGCAGTTACTCAGGACGGAACGATCAGCCCCAGCATTTT. Protein sequence: CASSYSGRNDQPQHF.

This clonotype turned up a few times. The J gene is TRBJ2-1, the V gene TRBV7-3; D may be TRBD1 (5 bases). Trimming left V 3 bases short and J 0 bases short, with 9 bases between. Germline loops: CDR1 SGHTA, CDR2 FQGTGA. This CDR3 spans 15 amino acids. For the CDR3, the DNA is TGTGCCAGCAGCTTCGACAGAAGCTCCTACAATGAGCAGTTCTTC. It is translated as CASSFDRSSYNEQFF.